These 2 T cell receptor beta chains came from one sample sequenced in a study of blood T cells in healthy people across ages. A second roughly 6 to 11 cycle PCR used barcoded and J-beta primers. TCRdb redid the calling of the 5' RACE reads with MiXCR, one entry per CDR3 protein. The data contain roughly 800,000 distinct CDR3 sequences, approximately 25% of them singletons. These same records also appear under a second study, on T cells of mothers and their children.

The sequenced sample was blood. All receptors come from a boy younger than 18 in good health.

This clonotype was counted a few times. The V gene is TRBV9, the J gene TRBJ2-5; possibly TRBD2 for D (6 bases). The J call may be in error: the DNA end matches TRBJ2-7 better. The CDR3 is 15 amino acids. Germline V gene lookup returns CDR1 SGDLS and CDR2 YYNGEE. DNA of the CDR3: TGTGCCAGCAGCTCCCCCCCGGGAACTAGCAGCGAGCAGTACTTC. This gives the protein CASSSPPGTSSEQYF.

Here the CDR3 reads CASSIRTGGADNSPLHF. The CDR3 DNA follows: TGTGCCAGTAGTATAAGGACAGGGGGCGCCGATAATTCACCCCTCCACTTT. The V gene is TRBV19, the J gene TRBJ1-6; 11 bases agree with TRBD1. V dropped 2 bases and J dropped 5; count of bases not matched to a gene: 5. The CDR3 is 17 residues long. The germline CDR1 and CDR2 sequences are LNHDA and SQIVND (reference sequence).